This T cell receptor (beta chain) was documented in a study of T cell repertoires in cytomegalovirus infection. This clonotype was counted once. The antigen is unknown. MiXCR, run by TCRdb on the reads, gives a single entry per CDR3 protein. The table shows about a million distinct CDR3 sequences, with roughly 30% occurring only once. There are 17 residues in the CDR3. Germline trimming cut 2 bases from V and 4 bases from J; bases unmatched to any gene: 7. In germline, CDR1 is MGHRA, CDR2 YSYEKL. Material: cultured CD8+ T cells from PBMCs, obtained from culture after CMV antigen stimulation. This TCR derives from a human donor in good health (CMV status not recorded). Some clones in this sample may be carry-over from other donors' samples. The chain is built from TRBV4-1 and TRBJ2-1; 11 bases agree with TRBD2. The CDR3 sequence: CASSQTPLAGAYNEQFF. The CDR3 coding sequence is TGCGCCAGCAGCCAAACGCCACTAGCGGGGGCATACAATGAGCAGTTCTTC.